The present entry profiles one T cell receptor beta chain with its context. This specimen belongs to a study of blood T cell repertoires in COVID-19. Deletions cut 5 bases from V and 3 bases from J, with 19 bases between. The CDR3 runs 16 residues. The germline V gene has CDR1 SGHNT and CDR2 YENEEA. The protocol was immunoSEQ multiplex PCR, while the TCRdb copy is restricted to in-frame clones and leaves out a portion. The sample lists some 350,000 clones, approximately 90% seen once, with around 3.5% in the top ten. Sequenced material: peripheral blood. The TCR comes from a woman under 30 who had recovered from COVID-19. The V and J genes are TRBV11-3 and TRBJ1-1; perhaps TRBD1 as D (6 bases). CDR3 region: CASSPTWGGAYTEAFF. CDR3 nucleotide sequence: TGTGCCAGCAGCCCGACGTGGGGGGGCGCGTACACTGAAGCTTTCTTT.